The T cell receptor (beta chain) described here comes from a study of T cell responses to AZD1222 COVID-19 vaccine. The data were produced by immunoSEQ multiplex PCR, yet TCRdb's version contains in-frame clones alone and is incomplete. The sample records around 73,000 clones, about 88% being singletons. The CDR3 consists of 13 residues. Trimming cost V 2 bases and J 6 bases, with 7 bases left between them. Germline V gene lookup returns CDR1 KGHSH and CDR2 LQKENI. Of note for this clone: Its specificity is unknown.

Study conclusions and caveats: Rises in breadth and depth of Spike-specific TCRs came after two AZD1222 doses.

The receptor comes from an adult who received the AZD1222 COVID-19 vaccine. The material was peripheral blood, obtained 28 days after the second AZD1222 dose. The genes are TRBV18 and TRBJ2-2; TRBD1 is a possible D gene (5 bases). CDR3 loop: CASSPSTAGELFF. The CDR3 DNA follows: TGTGCCAGCTCACCATCGACAGCCGGGGAGCTGTTTTTT.